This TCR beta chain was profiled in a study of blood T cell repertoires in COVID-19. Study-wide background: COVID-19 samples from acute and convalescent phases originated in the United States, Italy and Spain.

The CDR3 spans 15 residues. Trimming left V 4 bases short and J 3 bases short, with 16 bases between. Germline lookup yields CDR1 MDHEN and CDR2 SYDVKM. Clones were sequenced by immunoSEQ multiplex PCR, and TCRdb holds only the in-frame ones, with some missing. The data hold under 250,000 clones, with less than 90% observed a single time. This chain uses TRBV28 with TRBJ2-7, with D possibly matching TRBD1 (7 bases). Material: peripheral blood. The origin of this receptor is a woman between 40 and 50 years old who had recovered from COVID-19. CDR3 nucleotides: TGTGCCAGCAGTTCGGGCGGGACAGACCTCTACGAGCAGTACTTC. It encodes CASSSGGTDLYEQYF.